The 8 T cell receptor beta chains listed next were all sequenced from one sample in a study of human CD8 memory T cell subsets. By UMI-labeled 5' RACE, the TCR beta libraries were made. TCRdb reprocessed the 5' RACE reads, with one entry per CDR3 protein and no DNA. The sample yields 15,000 to 20,000 distinct CDR3 sequences, of which the top ten take up around 6.2%. The sample was CD8+ stem-like memory T cells (TSCM and TCM) sorted from PBMCs. Subset in this sample: stem-like memory CD8 T cells (TSTEM), CCR7+ PD-1- TIGIT-. The receptors shown here come from a human donor in good health.

CDR3 sequence reads: CASSFSNADRGLIQDGYTF. V and J are TRBV28 and TRBJ1-2; the TCRdb call, TRBD1, lacks DNA for checking. CDR1 and CDR2 from the germline V gene are MDHEN and SYDVKM. CDR3 length: 19 amino acids.

V usage is TRBV3-1 and J usage is TRBJ2-2; TCRdb gives TRBD1 as the D gene, but with no DNA this cannot be confirmed. This CDR3 comprises 15 residues. Germline V gene lookup returns CDR1 LGHDT and CDR2 YNNKEL (reference sequence). CDR3 amino acids: CASSSGQGFTGELFF.

This sequence joins TRBV7-9 and TRBJ1-1; TCRdb proposes TRBD1, but this gene call is untestable without DNA. From germline, CDR1 is SEHNR and CDR2 FQNEAQ (reference sequence). CDR3 length: 18 residues. The CDR3 protein is CASSPLGSRDRGNTEAFF.

The rearrangement links TRBV4-3 to TRBJ2-1; the D gene TCRdb calls, TRBD1, cannot be checked with no DNA. The CDR3 length is 19 residues. CDR1 and CDR2 (germline): LGHNA, YSLEER. The CDR3 sequence: CASSQDPGGSASSYNEQFF.

The chain carries TRBV7-6 and TRBJ2-2; TCRdb outputs TRBD2, but without DNA this stays unchecked. The CDR3 is 17 amino acids. Germline CDR1 SGHVS, CDR2 FNYEAQ. The CDR3 reads CASSLGLGTTYTGELFF.

The rearrangement links TRBV4-3 to TRBJ1-6. The V gene's germline CDR1 is LGHNA and CDR2 YSLEER. The CDR3 is 15 amino acids. The CDR3 region is CASSQDRTYDSPLHF.

The rearrangement links TRBV30 to TRBJ2-7; the TCRdb D gene call, TRBD1, has no DNA to confirm it. Germline V CDR1 and CDR2: GTSNPN, SVGIG (reference sequence). CDR3 size: 12 residues. This CDR3 reads CAWGDSNREQYF.

The chain recombines TRBV9 with TRBJ2-7. The CDR3 loop spans 16 amino acids. The germline V gene encodes CDR1 SGDLS and CDR2 YYNGEE. The CDR3 protein is CASSVYEPNNSYEQYF.